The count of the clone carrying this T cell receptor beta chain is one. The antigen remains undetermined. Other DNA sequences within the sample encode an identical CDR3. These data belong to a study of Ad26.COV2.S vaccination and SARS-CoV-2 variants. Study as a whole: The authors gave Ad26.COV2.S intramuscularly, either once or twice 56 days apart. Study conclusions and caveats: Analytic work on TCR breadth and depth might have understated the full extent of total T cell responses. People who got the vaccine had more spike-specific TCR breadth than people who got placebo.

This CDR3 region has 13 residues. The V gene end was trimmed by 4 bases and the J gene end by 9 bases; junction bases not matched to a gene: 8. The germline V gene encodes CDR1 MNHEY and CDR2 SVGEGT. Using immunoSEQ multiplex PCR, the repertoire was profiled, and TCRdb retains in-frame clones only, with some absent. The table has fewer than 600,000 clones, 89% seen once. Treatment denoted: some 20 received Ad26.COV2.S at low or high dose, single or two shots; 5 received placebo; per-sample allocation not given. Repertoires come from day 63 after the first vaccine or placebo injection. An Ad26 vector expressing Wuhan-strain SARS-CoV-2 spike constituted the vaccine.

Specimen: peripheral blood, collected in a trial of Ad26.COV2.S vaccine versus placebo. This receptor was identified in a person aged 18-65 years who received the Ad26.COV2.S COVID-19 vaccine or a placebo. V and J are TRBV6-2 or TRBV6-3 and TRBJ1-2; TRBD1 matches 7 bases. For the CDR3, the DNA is TGTGCCAGCAGTTCCGGGACAGCCAACCGCTACACCTTC. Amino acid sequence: CASSSGTANRYTF.